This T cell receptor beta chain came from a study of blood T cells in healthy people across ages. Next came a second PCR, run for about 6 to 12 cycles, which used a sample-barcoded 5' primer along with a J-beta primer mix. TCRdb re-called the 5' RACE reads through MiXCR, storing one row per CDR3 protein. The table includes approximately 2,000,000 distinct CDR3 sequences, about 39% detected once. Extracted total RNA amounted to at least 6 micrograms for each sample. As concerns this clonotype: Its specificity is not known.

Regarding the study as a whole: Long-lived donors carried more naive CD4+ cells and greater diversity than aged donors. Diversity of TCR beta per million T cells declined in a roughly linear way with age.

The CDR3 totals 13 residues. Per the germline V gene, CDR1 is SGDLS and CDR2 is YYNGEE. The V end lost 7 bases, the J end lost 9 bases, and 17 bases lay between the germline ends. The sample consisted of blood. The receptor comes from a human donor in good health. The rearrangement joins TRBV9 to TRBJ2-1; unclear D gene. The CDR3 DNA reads TGTGCCAGCTCACCCCAGGTCAGCATTGAGCAGTTCTTC. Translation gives CASSPQVSIEQFF.